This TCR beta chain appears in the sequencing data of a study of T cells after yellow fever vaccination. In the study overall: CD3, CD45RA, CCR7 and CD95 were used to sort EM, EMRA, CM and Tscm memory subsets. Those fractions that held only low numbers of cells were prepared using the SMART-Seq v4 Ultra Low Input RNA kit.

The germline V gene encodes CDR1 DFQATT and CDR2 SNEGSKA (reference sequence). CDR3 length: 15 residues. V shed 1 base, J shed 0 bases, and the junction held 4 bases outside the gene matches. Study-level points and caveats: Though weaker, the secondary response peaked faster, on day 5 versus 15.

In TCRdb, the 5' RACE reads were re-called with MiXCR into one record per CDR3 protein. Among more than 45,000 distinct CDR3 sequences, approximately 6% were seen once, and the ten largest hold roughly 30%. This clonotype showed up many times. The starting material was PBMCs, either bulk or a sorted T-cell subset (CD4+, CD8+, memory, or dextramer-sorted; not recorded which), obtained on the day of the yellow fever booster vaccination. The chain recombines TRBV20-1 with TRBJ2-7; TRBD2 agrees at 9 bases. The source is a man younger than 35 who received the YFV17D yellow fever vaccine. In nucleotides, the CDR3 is TGCAGTGCTAGAGCTAGCGGGGAGAGCTCCTACGAGCAGTACTTC. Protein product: CSARASGESSYEQYF.